Listed below are T cell receptor beta chains from one sample, sequenced in a study of circulating and synovial CD4+ cells in juvenile arthritis. Repertoires were generated with immunoSEQ multiplex PCR, while TCRdb's copy carries only in-frame clones and drops some. The data contain over 30,000 clones, 94% of them singletons. The sample comprised CD4+ T cells from blood. These receptors all come from a human donor with juvenile idiopathic arthritis. The CDR3 runs from the conserved cysteine through the conserved F or W. Fields, in order: clone size, D gene, J gene, V gene, CDR3 DNA, CDR3 protein. D genes are given only for firm matches. Expanded clones get a size class; other rows say once, few or many, or leave the size out.

- | - | TRBJ2-7 | TRBV5-4 | TGTGCCAGCAGCCACCCGGGACAAACCTACGAGCAGTACTTC | CASSHPGQTYEQYF
- | TRBD1 | TRBJ2-3 | TRBV25-1 | TGTGCCAGCAGTCCCCTCCCGGGACAGGGGGCGACAGATACGCAGTATTTT | CASSPLPGQGATDTQYF
- | - | TRBJ1-6 | TRBV7-6 | TGTGCCAGCAGCTCTACCCGGGGTCCCTATAATTCACCCCTCCACTTT | CASSSTRGPYNSPLHF
- | TRBD2 | TRBJ2-5 | TRBV7-2 | TGTGCCAGCAGCCTAGCGGGGGGAGGTGAGACCCAGTACTTC | CASSLAGGGETQYF
few | - | TRBJ1-5 | TRBV18 | TGTGCCAGCTCACCACCGGGTGGGGGGGCCCAGCATTTT | CASSPPGGGAQHF
- | - | TRBJ2-1 | TRBV11-2 | TGTGCCAGCAGCCGTGGGGGGGGCTCGAGCTCCTACAATGAGCAGTTCTTC | CASSRGGGSSSYNEQFF
- | - | TRBJ2-6 | TRBV4-3 | TGCGCCAGCAGCCAAGACAGGGCGGGGCTCCATTCCTCTGGGGCCAACGTCCTGACTTTC | CASSQDRAGLHSSGANVLTF
once | TRBD1 | TRBJ1-2 | TRBV6-4 | TGTGCCAGCAGTGACTCAGTGGGACAGCCTGGGTATGGCTACACCTTC | CASSDSVGQPGYGYTF
- | - | TRBJ1-6 | TRBV6-5 | TGTGCCAGCAGTTACTCGGTTGGTGGGGGGAACTCCCCCCTCCACTTT | CASSYSVGGGNSPLHF
- | - | TRBJ1-6 | TRBV7-8 | TGTGCCAGCAGTTACTCCGGGACAACCTATAATTCCCCCCTCCACTTT | CASSYSGTTYNSPLHF
once | - | TRBJ1-6 | TRBV2 | TGTGCCAGCAGTCCCAATCCCAGGACAGATTATAATTCACCCCTCCACTTT | CASSPNPRTDYNSPLHF
- | TRBD2 | TRBJ2-3 | TRBV5-4 | TGTGCCAGCAGCCCAGCGGGGGGGGTGTCTAGCACAGATACGCAGTATTTT | CASSPAGGVSSTDTQYF
- | - | TRBJ1-5 | TRBV19 | TGTGCCTCGGAGGCTGTGAGCAATCAGCCCCAGCATTTT | CASEAVSNQPQHF
- | - | TRBJ2-2 | TRBV30 | TGTGCCTGGAGTGTTACTGGGGAGCTGTTTTTT | CAWSVTGELFF
- | - | TRBJ1-5 | TRBV9 | TGTGCCAGCAGCGTAGACGGGTCCAATCAGCCCCAGCATTTT | CASSVDGSNQPQHF
- | - | TRBJ2-2 | TRBV2 | TGTGCCAGCAGTACGCAGGGGATACCAAACACCGGGGAGCTGTTTTTT | CASSTQGIPNTGELFF
- | - | TRBJ2-2 | TRBV29-1 | TGCAGCGCCTGGGACACCCCCGGGGAGCTGTTTTTT | CSAWDTPGELFF
- | - | TRBJ2-7 | TRBV6-6 | TGTGCCAGCAGTTACACGATCGAGGGCTACGAGCAGTACTTC | CASSYTIEGYEQYF
- | TRBD2 | TRBJ2-2 | TRBV14 | TGTGCCAGCAGCCACGTAATGGGACTAGCGGGGACTGGGGAGCTGTTTTTT | CASSHVMGLAGTGELFF
- | TRBD2 | TRBJ2-2 | TRBV6-6 | TGTGCCAGCAGCGGGAGGACCGGGGAGCTGTTTTTT | CASSGRTGELFF
- | TRBD1 | TRBJ2-7 | TRBV6-5 | TGTGCCAGCACCGGACAGGCAACCTACGAGCAGTACTTC | CASTGQATYEQYF
- | - | TRBJ2-7 | TRBV6-5 | TGTGCCAGCAGTTCGGACAGATTTCCCTACGAGCAGTACTTC | CASSSDRFPYEQYF
- | - | TRBJ2-5 | TRBV7-9 | TGTGCCAGCAGCTTAGGTTCAGGGAAGAAGGGAGAGACCCAGTACTTC | CASSLGSGKKGETQYF
- | TRBD2 | TRBJ2-5 | TRBV5-4 | TGTGCCAGCAGCTACGGACTAGCGGGGGGGCCGGGACAAGAGACCCAGTACTTC | CASSYGLAGGPGQETQYF
- | - | TRBJ2-5 | TRBV2 | TGTGCCAGCACACGAGATCCAGAGACCCAGTACTTC | CASTRDPETQYF
once | TRBD1 | TRBJ2-7 | TRBV7-2 | TGTGCCAGCAGCTTATGGGACAGGGGGCGATACGAGCAGTACTTC | CASSLWDRGRYEQYF
- | TRBD1 | TRBJ2-7 | TRBV10-3 | TGTGCCATCAGTGACGGGACAGGGGCCTACGAGCAGTACTTC | CAISDGTGAYEQYF
- | TRBD2 | TRBJ2-3 | TRBV11-2 | TGTGCCAGCAGCGACGGACTAGCGGGGGGCACAGATACGCAGTATTTT | CASSDGLAGGTDTQYF
once | - | TRBJ1-5 | TRBV27 | TGTGCCAGCAGTTTAACAGGGTCCGGGAATCAGCCCCAGCATTTT | CASSLTGSGNQPQHF
- | TRBD2 | TRBJ2-7 | TRBV6-5 | TGTGCCAGCAGAACCCGACTAGCGGGTTCCTACGAGCAGTACTTC | CASRTRLAGSYEQYF